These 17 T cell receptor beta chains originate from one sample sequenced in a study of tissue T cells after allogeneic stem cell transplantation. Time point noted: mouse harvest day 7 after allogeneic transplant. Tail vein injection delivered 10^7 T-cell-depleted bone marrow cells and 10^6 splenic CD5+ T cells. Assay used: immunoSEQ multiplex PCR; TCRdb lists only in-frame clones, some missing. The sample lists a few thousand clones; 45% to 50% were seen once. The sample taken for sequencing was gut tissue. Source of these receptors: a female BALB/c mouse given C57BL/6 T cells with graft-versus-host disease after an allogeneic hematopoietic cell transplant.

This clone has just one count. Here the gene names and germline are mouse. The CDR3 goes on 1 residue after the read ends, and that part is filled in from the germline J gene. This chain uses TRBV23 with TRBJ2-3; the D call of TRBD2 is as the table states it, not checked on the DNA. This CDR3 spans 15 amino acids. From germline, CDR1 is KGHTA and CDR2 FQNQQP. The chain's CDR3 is CSSSQWELGGETLYF. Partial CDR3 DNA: TGCTCCAGCAGTCAATGGGAACTGGGGGGGGAAACGCTGTAT.

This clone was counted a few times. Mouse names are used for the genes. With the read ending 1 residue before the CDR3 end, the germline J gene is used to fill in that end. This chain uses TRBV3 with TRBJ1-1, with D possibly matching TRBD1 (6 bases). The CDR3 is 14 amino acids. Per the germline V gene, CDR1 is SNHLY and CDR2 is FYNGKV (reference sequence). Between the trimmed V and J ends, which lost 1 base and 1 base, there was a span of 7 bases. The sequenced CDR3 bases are TGTGCCAGCAGCTTAGAGGGACAAAACACAGAAGTCTTC. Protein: CASSLEGQNTEVF. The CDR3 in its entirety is CASSLEGQNTEVFF.

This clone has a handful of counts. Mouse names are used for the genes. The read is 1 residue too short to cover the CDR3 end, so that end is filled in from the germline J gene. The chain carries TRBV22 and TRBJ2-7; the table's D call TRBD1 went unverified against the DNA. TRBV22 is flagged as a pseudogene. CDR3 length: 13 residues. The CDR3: CASSCPGPFEQYF. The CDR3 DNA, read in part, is TGTGCCAGCAGTTGTCCAGGGCCCTTTGAACAGTAC.

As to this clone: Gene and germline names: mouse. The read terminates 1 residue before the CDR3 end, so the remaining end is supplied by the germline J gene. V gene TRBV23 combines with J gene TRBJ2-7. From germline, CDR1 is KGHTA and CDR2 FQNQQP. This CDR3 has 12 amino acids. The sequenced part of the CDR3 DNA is TGCTCCAGCAGTCAATTAACGGGAGAACAGTAC. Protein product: CSSSQLTGEQY. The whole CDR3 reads CSSSQLTGEQYF.

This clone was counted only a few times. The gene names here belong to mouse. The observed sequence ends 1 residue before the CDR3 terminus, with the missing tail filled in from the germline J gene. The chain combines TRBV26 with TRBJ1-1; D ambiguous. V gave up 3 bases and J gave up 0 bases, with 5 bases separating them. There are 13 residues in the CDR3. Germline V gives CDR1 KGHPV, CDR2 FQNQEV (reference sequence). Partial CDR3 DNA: TGTGCCAGCAGTCTTGGGACAAACACAGAAGTCTTC. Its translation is CASSLGTNTEVF. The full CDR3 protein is CASSLGTNTEVFF.

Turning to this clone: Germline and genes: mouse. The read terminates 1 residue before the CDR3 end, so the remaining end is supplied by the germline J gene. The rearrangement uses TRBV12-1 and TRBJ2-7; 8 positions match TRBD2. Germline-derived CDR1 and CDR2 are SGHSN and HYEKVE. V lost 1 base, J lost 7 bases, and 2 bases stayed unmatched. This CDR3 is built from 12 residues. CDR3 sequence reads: CASSLGGREQYF. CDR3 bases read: TGTGCCAGCTCTCTGGGGGGGCGGGAACAGTAC. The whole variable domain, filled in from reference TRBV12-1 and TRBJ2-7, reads DSGVVQSPRHIIKEKGGRSVLTCIPISGHSNVVWYQQTLGKELKFLIQHYEKVERDKGFLPSRFSVQQFDDYHSEMNMSALELEDSAMYFCASSLGGREQYFGPGTRLTVL.

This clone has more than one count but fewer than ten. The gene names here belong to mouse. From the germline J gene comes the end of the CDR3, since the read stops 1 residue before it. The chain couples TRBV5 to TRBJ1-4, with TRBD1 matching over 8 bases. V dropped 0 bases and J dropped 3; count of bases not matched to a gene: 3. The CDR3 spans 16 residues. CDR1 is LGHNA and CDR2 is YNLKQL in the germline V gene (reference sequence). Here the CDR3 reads CASSQDKTGANERLFF. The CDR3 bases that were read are TGTGCCAGCAGCCAAGATAAGACAGGGGCCAACGAAAGATTATTT.

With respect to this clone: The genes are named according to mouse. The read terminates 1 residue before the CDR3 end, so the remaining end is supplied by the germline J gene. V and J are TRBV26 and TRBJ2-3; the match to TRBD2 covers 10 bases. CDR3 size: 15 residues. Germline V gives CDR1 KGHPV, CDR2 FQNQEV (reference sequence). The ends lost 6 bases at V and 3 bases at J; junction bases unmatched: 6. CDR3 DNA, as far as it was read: TGTGCCAGCAGGGCTGGGGGGGCGCAGGCAGAAACGCTGTAT. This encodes CASRAGGAQAETLY. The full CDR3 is CASRAGGAQAETLYF.

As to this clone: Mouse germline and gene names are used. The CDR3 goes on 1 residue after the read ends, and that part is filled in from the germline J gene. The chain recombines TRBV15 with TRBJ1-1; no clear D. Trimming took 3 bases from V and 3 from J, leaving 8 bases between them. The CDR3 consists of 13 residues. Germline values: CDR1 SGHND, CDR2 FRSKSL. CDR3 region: CASSFGEDTEVFF. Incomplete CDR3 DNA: TGTGCCAGCAGTTTTGGGGAGGACACAGAAGTCTTC.

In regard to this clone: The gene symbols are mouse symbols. CDR3 DNA (partial): TGTGCCAGCAGTTTAAGACTGGGGGTGAACTATGCTGAGCAGTTC. Translation gives CASSLRLGVNYAEQF. The whole CDR3 sequence is CASSLRLGVNYAEQFF. This sequence joins TRBV15 and TRBJ2-1, with 9 bases identical to TRBD2. With the read ending 1 residue before the CDR3 end, the germline J gene is used to fill in that end. Per germline, CDR1 SGHND and CDR2 FRSKSL. This CDR3 region has 16 residues. The trim removed 2 bases at V and 1 base at J, leaving 3 bases unmatched.

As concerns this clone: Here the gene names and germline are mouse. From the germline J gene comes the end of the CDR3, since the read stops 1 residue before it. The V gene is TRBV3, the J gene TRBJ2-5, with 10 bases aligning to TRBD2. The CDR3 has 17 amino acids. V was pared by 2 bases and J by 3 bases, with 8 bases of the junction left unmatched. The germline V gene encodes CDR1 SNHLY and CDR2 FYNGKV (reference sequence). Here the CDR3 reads CASSLRWAGGAQDTQYF. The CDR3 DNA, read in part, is TGTGCCAGCAGCTTACGCTGGGCTGGGGGGGCGCAAGACACCCAGTAC.

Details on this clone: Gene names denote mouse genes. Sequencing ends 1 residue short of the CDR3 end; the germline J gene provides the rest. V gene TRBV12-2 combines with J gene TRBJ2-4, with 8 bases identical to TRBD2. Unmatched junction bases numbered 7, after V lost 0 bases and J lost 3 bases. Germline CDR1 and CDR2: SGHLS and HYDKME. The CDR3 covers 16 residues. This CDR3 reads CASSLDLGGEQNTLYF. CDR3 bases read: TGTGCCAGCTCTCTCGACCTGGGGGGAGAACAAAACACCTTGTAC.

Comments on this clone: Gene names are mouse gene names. Incomplete CDR3 DNA: TGTGCCAGCAGCTTCTGGGGGGGTGGTGCTGAGCAGTTC. Translating gives CASSFWGGGAEQF. The full-length CDR3 reads as CASSFWGGGAEQFF. The V gene is TRBV3, the J gene TRBJ2-1, with TRBD2 matching over 9 bases. The read falls 1 residue short of the CDR3 end, and the missing part is taken from the germline J gene. V was clipped by 3 bases and J by 6 bases; unmatched bases: 3. The CDR3 loop spans 14 amino acids. Germline values: CDR1 SNHLY, CDR2 FYNGKV (reference sequence).

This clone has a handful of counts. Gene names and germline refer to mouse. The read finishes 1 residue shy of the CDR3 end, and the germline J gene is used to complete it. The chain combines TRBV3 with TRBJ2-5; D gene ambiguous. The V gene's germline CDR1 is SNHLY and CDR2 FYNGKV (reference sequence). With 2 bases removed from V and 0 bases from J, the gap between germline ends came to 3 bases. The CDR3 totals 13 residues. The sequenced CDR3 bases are TGTGCCAGCAGCTTACGTAACCAAGACACCCAGTAC. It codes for CASSLRNQDTQY. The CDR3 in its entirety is CASSLRNQDTQYF.

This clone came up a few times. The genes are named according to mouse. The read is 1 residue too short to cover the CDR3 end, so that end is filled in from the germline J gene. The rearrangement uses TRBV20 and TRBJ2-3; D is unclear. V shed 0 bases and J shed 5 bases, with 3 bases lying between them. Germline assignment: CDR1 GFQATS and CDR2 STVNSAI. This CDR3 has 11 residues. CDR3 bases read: TGTGGTGCTAGGGACAAAGAAACGCTGTAT. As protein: CGARDKETLY. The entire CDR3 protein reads CGARDKETLYF.

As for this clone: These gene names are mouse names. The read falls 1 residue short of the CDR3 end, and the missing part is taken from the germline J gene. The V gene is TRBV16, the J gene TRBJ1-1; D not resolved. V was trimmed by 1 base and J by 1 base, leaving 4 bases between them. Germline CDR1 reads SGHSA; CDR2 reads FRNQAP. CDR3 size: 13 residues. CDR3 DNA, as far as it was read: TGTGCAAGCAGCTTAGGGCAAAACACAGAAGTCTTC. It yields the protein CASSLGQNTEVF. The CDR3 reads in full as CASSLGQNTEVFF.

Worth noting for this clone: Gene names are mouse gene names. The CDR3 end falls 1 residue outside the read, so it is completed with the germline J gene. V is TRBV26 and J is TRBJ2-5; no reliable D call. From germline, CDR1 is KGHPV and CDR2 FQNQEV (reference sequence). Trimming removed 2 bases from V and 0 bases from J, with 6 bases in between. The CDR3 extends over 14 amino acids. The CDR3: CASSLEVNQDTQYF. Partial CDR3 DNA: TGTGCCAGCAGTCTGGAAGTTAACCAAGACACCCAGTAC.